The sequence of this T cell receptor (beta chain) was determined in a study of identifying expanded T cells in peripheral blood. This CDR3 has 13 amino acids. V lost 0 bases to trimming and J lost 6 bases, with 9 bases between them. CDR1 MNHNY and CDR2 SVGAGI come from the germline V gene (reference sequence). Assay used: immunoSEQ multiplex PCR; TCRdb lists only in-frame clones, some missing. The sample lists 80,000 or so clones; approximately 84% were seen once. This clone is judged medium-sized. Antigen specificity is unknown. Study findings and constraints: About 1.3 clones differed between technical replicates, versus approximately 17 and 20 over time.

Healthy donors had no documented immune events, such as infections, while sampled. The source material was blood. This TCR derives from a person aged 18 to 75 in good health. The J gene is TRBJ2-7, the V gene TRBV6-6; possible D gene TRBD2, 5 bases. In DNA form, the CDR3 reads TGTGCCAGCAGTTACTCTGGGGAGAGCGAGCAGTACTTC. Amino acids: CASSYSGESEQYF.